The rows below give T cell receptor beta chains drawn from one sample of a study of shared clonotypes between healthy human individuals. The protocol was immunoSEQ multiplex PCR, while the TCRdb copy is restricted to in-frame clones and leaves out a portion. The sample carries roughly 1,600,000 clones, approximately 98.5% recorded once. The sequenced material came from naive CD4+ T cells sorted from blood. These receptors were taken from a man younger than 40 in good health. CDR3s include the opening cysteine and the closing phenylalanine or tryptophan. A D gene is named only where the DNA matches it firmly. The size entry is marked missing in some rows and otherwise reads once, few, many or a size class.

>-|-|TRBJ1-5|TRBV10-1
CASSEGSQPQHF
TGCGCCAGCAGTGAAGGGTCTCAGCCCCAGCATTTT
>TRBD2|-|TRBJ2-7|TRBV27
CASSSLAGGGSYEQYF
TGTGCCAGCAGTTCCCTAGCGGGAGGGGGGTCCTACGAGCAGTACTTC
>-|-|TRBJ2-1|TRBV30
CAWSFLGVEQFF
TGTGCCTGGAGTTTTCTAGGGGTAGAGCAGTTCTTC
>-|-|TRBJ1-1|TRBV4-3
CASSQEGSTEAFF
TGCGCCAGCAGCCAAGAGGGAAGCACTGAAGCTTTCTTT
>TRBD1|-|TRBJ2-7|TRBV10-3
CAISTETGGSFDEQYF
TGTGCCATCAGTACCGAGACAGGGGGCAGTTTTGACGAGCAGTACTTC
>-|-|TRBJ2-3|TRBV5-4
CASSRSSVGDTQYF
TGTGCCAGCAGCCGTAGCTCCGTCGGGGATACGCAGTATTTT
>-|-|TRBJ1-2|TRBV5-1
CASSFLGVNYGYTF
TGCGCCAGCAGCTTTTTAGGGGTGAACTATGGCTACACCTTC
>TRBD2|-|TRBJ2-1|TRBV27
CASSPTGGLAPNEQFF
TGTGCCAGCAGCCCTACGGGGGGTCTAGCCCCTAATGAGCAGTTCTTC
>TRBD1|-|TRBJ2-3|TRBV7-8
CASIRTRDRVTDTQYF
TGTGCCAGCATCAGAACCCGGGACAGGGTCACAGATACGCAGTATTTT
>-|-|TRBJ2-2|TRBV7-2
CASTTGGWESGTGELFF
TGTGCCAGCACTACTGGCGGGTGGGAAAGCGGCACCGGGGAGCTGTTTTTT
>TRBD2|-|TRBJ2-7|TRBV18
CASSPGSGVSYEQYF
TGTGCCAGCTCACCGGGCAGCGGGGTCTCCTACGAGCAGTACTTC
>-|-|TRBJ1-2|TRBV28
CASSRATPANYGYTF
TGTGCCAGCAGCCGGGCCACTCCAGCTAACTATGGCTACACCTTC
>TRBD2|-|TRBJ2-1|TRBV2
CASSENREALVFF
TGTGCCAGCAGTGAAAATCGGGAGGCACTGGTGTTCTTC
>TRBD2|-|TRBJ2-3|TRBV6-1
CASSEALTGTSQYF
TGTGCCAGCAGTGAAGCCCTAACCGGGACTAGTCAGTATTTT
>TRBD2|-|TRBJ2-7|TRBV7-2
CASSLGGSVWLHEQYF
TGTGCCAGCAGCTTAGGCGGGAGTGTCTGGCTGCACGAGCAGTACTTC
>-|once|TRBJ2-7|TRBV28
CASSLPPGKSGYEQYF
TGTGCCAGCAGTCTACCGCCGGGCAAATCTGGCTACGAGCAGTACTTC
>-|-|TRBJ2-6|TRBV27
CASSWGHFSGANVLTF
TGTGCCAGCAGTTGGGGACACTTCTCTGGGGCCAACGTCCTGACTTTC
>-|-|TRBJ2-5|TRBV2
CASSEIPLETQYF
TGTGCCAGCAGTGAAATCCCGTTAGAGACCCAGTACTTC
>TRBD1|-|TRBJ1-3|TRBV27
CASSLTGAGGNTIYF
TGTGCCAGCAGTCTAACAGGGGCCGGGGGAAACACCATATATTTT
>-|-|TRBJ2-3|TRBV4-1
CASSHRGSTDTQYF
TGCGCCAGCAGCCACCGTGGAAGCACAGATACGCAGTATTTT
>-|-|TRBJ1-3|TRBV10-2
CASSESARNTIYF
TGCGCCAGCAGTGAGTCGGCTCGGAACACCATATATTTT
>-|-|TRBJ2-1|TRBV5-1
CASSGVRSSYNEQFF
TGCGCCAGCAGCGGCGTCAGGAGCTCCTACAATGAGCAGTTCTTC
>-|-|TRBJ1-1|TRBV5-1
CASSYDRNTEAFF
TGCGCCAGCAGCTATGACAGGAACACTGAAGCTTTCTTT
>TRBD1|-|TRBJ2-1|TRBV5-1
CASSARGQFSPFF
TGCGCCAGCAGCGCCAGGGGGCAGTTCAGTCCGTTCTTC
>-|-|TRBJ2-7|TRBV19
CASSIVWTEGDYEQYF
TGTGCCAGTAGTATAGTATGGACCGAAGGGGATTACGAGCAGTACTTC
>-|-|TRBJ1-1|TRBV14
CASSQRTGRNTEAFF
TGTGCCAGCAGCCAACGTACCGGACGGAACACTGAAGCTTTCTTT
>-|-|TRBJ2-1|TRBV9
CASSDTGSSYNEQFF
TGTGCCAGCAGCGATACAGGGAGCTCCTACAATGAGCAGTTCTTC
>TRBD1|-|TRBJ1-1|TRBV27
CASKRTGLNTEAFF
TGTGCCAGCAAGAGGACAGGTCTGAACACTGAAGCTTTCTTT
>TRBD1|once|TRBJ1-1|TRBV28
CASDRQGTNTEAFF
TGTGCCAGCGATCGACAGGGGACGAACACTGAAGCTTTCTTT
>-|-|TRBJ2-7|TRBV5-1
CASSLTGKNSYEQYF
TGCGCCAGCAGCTTAACCGGGAAAAACTCCTACGAGCAGTACTTC
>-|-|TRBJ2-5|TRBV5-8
CASSLARTQYF
TGTGCCAGCAGCTTGGCGAGGACCCAGTACTTC
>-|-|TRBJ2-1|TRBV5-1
CASSFSGQSDNEQFF
TGCGCCAGCAGCTTTAGCGGCCAATCGGACAATGAGCAGTTCTTC
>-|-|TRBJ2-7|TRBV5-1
CASSLEGTSIYEQYF
TGCGCCAGCAGCTTGGAGGGGACTTCGATCTACGAGCAGTACTTC
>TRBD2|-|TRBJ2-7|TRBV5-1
CASSLGAGGFYEQYF
TGCGCCAGCAGCTTGGGAGCGGGAGGCTTCTACGAGCAGTACTTC
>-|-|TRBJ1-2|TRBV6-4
CASPTVYYGYTF
TGTGCCAGCCCGACGGTATACTATGGCTACACCTTC
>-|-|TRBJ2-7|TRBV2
CASSVVGLAYEQYF
TGTGCCAGCAGTGTGGTAGGGCTTGCATACGAGCAGTACTTC
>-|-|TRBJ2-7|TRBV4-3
CASSHARQSRSYEQYF
TGCGCCAGCAGCCACGCGCGACAGTCCCGGAGCTACGAGCAGTACTTC
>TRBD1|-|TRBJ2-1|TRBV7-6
CASSLAPPGQGSNEQFF
TGTGCCAGCAGCTTGGCCCCCCCGGGACAGGGTAGCAATGAGCAGTTCTTC
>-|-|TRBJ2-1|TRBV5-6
CASSYRGRYNEQFF
TGTGCCAGCAGTTACCGCGGCAGGTACAATGAGCAGTTCTTC
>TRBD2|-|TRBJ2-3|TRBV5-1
CASSSGLAGGVPSTDTQYF
TGCGCCAGCAGCTCGGGACTAGCGGGAGGGGTCCCTAGCACAGATACGCAGTATTTT
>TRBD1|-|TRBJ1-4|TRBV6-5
CASSRTGVGEKLFF
TGTGCCAGCAGTCGGACAGGGGTTGGTGAAAAACTGTTTTTT
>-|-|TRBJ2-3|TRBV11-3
CASSDSWADTQYF
TGTGCCAGTAGCGACTCCTGGGCAGATACGCAGTATTTT
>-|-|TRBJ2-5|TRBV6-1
CASTEGPLQETQYF
TGTGCCAGCACCGAAGGACCTTTACAAGAGACCCAGTACTTC
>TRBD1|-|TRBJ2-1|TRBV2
CASSGDRANNEQFF
TGTGCCAGCAGTGGGGACAGGGCTAACAATGAGCAGTTCTTC
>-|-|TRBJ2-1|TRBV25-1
CASSEWARYEQFF
TGTGCCAGCAGTGAATGGGCCCGCTATGAGCAGTTCTTC
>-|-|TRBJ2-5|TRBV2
CASSERWAPVSQYF
TGTGCCAGCAGTGAACGGTGGGCCCCGGTGTCCCAGTACTTC
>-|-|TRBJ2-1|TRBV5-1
CASSLETGGSSGASYNEQFF
TGCGCCAGCAGCTTGGAGACAGGGGGCTCTAGCGGGGCCTCCTACAATGAGCAGTTCTTC
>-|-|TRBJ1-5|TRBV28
CASSLPPAGWKNQPQHF
TGTGCCAGCAGTTTACCCCCCGCCGGTTGGAAAAATCAGCCCCAGCATTTT
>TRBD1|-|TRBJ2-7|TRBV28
CASSSDDRGKYEQYF
TGTGCCAGCAGTTCCGATGACAGGGGGAAGTACGAGCAGTACTTC
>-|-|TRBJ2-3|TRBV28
CASSFFGRGGTDTQYF
TGTGCCAGCAGTTTTTTCGGCAGGGGCGGCACAGATACGCAGTATTTT
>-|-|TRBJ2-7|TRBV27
CAVLPGGQGRYEQYF
TGTGCCGTCCTCCCAGGAGGGCAGGGCAGGTACGAGCAGTACTTC
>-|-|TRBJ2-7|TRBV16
CASRRGLGMGSNF
TGTGCCAGCAGAAGGGGACTGGGCATGGGCTCAAACTTC